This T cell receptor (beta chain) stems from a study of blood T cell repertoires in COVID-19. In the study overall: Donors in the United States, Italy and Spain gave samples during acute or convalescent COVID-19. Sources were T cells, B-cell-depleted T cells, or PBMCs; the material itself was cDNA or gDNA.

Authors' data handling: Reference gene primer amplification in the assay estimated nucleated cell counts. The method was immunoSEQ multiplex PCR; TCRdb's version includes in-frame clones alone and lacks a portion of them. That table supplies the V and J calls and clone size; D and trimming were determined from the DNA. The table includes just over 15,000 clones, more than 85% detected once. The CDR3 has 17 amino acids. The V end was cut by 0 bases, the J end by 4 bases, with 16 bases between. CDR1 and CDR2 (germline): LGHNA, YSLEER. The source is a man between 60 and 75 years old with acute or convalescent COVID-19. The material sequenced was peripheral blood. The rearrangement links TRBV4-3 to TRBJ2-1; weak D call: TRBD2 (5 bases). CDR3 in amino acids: CASSQDLSGGQYNEQFF. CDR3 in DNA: TGCGCCAGCAGCCAAGATCTTTCTGGCGGGCAGTACAATGAGCAGTTCTTC.